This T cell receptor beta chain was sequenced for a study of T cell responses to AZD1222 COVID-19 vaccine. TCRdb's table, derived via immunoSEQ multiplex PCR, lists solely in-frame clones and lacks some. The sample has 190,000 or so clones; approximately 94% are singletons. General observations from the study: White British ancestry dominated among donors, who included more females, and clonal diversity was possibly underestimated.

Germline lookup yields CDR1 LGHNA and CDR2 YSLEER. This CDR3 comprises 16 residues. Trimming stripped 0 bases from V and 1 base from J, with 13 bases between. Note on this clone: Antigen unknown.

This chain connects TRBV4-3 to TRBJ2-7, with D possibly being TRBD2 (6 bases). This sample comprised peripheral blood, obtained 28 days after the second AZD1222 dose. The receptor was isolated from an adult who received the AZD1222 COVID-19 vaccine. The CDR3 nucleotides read TGCGCCAGCAGCCAAGATAGCCTAGCGCAGTCCTACGAGCAGTACTTC. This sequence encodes CASSQDSLAQSYEQYF.